The text below deals with one T cell receptor (beta chain). The antigen is undetermined. This sample is part of a study of T cell repertoires in cytomegalovirus infection. TCRdb redid the calling of the reads with MiXCR, one entry per CDR3 protein. The sample gives 340,000 or so distinct CDR3 sequences, around a quarter of which show up once; 13% is in the top ten. This CDR3 contains 16 residues. Germline CDR1 reads DFQATT; CDR2 reads SNEGSKA (reference sequence). With 3 bases clipped from V and 3 bases from J, the junction kept 7 bases outside the gene matches. This chain links TRBV20-1 with TRBJ2-1; TRBD2 matches 11 bases. The TCR originated in a human donor in good health (CMV status not recorded). Some clones in this sample may be carry-over from other donors' samples. Here the sequenced sample was cultured PBMCs, taken from culture after CMV antigen stimulation. The CDR3 DNA follows: TGCAGTGCTAGCCGGGGACTAGCGGACTACTACAATGAGCAGTTCTTC. It is translated as CSASRGLADYYNEQFF.